Only one count was recorded for the clone carrying this TCR beta chain. Its target is not known. The data were produced by immunoSEQ multiplex PCR, yet TCRdb's version contains in-frame clones alone and is incomplete. The sample lists roughly 180,000 clones; 92% were seen once. The entry originates in a study of T cell responses to AZD1222 COVID-19 vaccine. Second doses were pooled across both intervals (about 4 or about 12 weeks). Findings of the study overall: Nearly half of spike-specific TCRs reportedly target variant regions that are unmutated in the B.1.351 and B.1.1.7 variants. Mostly white British, mostly female donors; authors suggested clonal diversity may be underestimated. Spike-specific TCR breadth and depth grew following two AZD1222 doses.

Trimming cost V 2 bases and J 4 bases, with 0 bases left between them. The CDR3 totals 11 residues. The germline gives CDR1 MRHNA, CDR2 SNTAGT. The clonotype was recovered from an adult who received the AZD1222 COVID-19 vaccine. J is TRBJ1-3 and V is TRBV6-4; D ambiguous. Specimen: peripheral blood, collected 28 days after the second AZD1222 dose. CDR3 in amino acids: CASSDGNTIYF. In DNA, the CDR3 is TGTGCCAGCAGTGACGGAAACACCATATATTTT.